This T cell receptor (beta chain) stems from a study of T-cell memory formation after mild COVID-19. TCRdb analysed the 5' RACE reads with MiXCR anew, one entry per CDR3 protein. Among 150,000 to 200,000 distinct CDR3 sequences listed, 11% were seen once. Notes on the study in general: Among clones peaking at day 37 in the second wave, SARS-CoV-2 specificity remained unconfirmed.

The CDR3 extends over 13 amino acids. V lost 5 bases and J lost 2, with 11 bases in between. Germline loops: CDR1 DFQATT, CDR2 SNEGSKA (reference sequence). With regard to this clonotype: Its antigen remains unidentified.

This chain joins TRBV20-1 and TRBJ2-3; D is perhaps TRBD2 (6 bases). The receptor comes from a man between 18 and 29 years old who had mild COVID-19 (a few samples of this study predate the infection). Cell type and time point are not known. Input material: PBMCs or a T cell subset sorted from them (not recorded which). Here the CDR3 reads CSAVGGNTDTQYF. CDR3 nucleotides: TGCAGTGCTGTGGGGGGAAACACAGATACGCAGTATTTT.